These 10 T cell receptor beta chains were all obtained from the same sample, sequenced in a study of technical replicates of blood from several donors. Measured with immunoSEQ multiplex PCR; TCRdb has only the in-frame clones, and not every one. Here the sample spans approximately 81,000 clones, 70% to 90% being singletons. Sequencing was carried out using PBMCs. These TCRs come from a human donor in good health. Some clones in this sample may be carry-over from other donors' samples.

The CDR3 region has the DNA TGTGCCAGCAGTTACCTGGGGGGATCCAATGAGCAGTTCTTC. Residues: CASSYLGGSNEQFF. V gene TRBV27 combines with J gene TRBJ2-1, with D perhaps matching TRBD2 (6 bases). The CDR3 contains 14 residues. The germline CDR1 and CDR2 sequences are MNHEY and SMNVEV (reference sequence). V was clipped by 4 bases and J by 6 bases, with 13 bases between them.

This chain connects TRBV7-3 to TRBJ2-1, with D maybe TRBD2 (6 bases). Germline V gene sequence: CDR1 SGHTA, CDR2 FQGTGA. The CDR3 is made up of 16 amino acids. The germline V and J ends were trimmed by 0 bases and 3 bases, with 12 bases remaining between them. The CDR3 sequence: CASSLTGGKLYNEQFF. In DNA form, the CDR3 reads TGTGCCAGCAGCTTAACGGGCGGGAAACTCTACAATGAGCAGTTCTTC.

The chain joins TRBV4-3 to TRBJ1-2; D remains ambiguous. The ends were cut back, 0 bases at V and 4 bases at J, with 15 bases in the middle. Per germline, CDR1 LGHNA and CDR2 YSLEER. There are 16 residues in the CDR3. CDR3 region: CASSQDSTEAFYGYTF. In DNA form, the CDR3 reads TGCGCCAGCAGCCAAGATAGTACAGAAGCCTTCTATGGCTACACCTTC.

This chain links TRBV4-1 with TRBJ1-3; D unclear. V gave up 1 base and J gave up 0 bases, with 4 bases separating them. CDR1 and CDR2 from the germline V gene are MGHRA and YSYEKL. The CDR3 covers 14 residues. CDR3 sequence: CASSQGHSGNTIYF. CDR3 in DNA: TGCGCCAGCAGCCAAGGGCACTCTGGAAACACCATATATTTT.

The V call is TRBV7-8, the J call TRBJ1-1; a weak D match, TRBD1 (5 bases). V was trimmed by 5 bases and J by 6 bases, leaving 16 bases between them. Germline V lookup: CDR1 SGHVS, CDR2 FQNEAQ. The CDR3 consists of 14 residues. The CDR3 sequence: CASSLRRGGAEAFF. The CDR3 DNA follows: TGTGCCAGCAGCCTCAGACGGGGGGGGGCTGAAGCTTTCTTT.

V gene TRBV29-1 combines with J gene TRBJ2-5, with 12 bases that match TRBD2. CDR3 length: 14 amino acids. The V gene end was trimmed by 3 bases and the J gene end by 4 bases; junction bases not matched to a gene: 3. Germline V lookup: CDR1 SQVTM, CDR2 ANQGSEA. CDR3 bases: TGCAGCGTTGACCTGGGACTAGCGGGAGAGACCCAGTACTTC. It translates to CSVDLGLAGETQYF.

J is TRBJ2-6 and V is TRBV7-2; TRBD1 matches at 8 bases. Germline V gene data show CDR1 as SGHTA and CDR2 as FQGNSA. Trimming took 1 base from V and 2 from J; bases not matched to a gene: 4. The CDR3 is 17 amino acids. CDR3: CASSLEARGPGANVLTF. CDR3 DNA: TGTGCCAGCAGCTTAGAGGCCAGGGGGCCTGGGGCCAACGTCCTGACTTTC.

The genes are TRBV11-1 and TRBJ1-3, with D possibly TRBD1 on 5 matching bases. Trimming pared 5 bases from V and 0 bases from J, leaving 8 bases between. Germline V CDR1 and CDR2: SGHAT, FQDESV (reference sequence). This CDR3 is 14 amino acids long. DNA of the CDR3: TGTGCCAGCAGCCGACAGTACTCTGGAAACACCATATATTTT. Its translation: CASSRQYSGNTIYF.

The gene calls are TRBV9 and TRBJ2-5; TRBD2 is a possible D gene (5 bases). Germline V gene sequence: CDR1 SGDLS, CDR2 YYNGEE. The CDR3 loop spans 14 amino acids. Trimming shortened V by 0 bases and J by 3 bases, and 9 bases separated the two germline ends. CDR3 in DNA: TGTGCCAGCAGCGTAGGGTGGCGGGAAGAGACCCAGTACTTC. Encoded protein: CASSVGWREETQYF.

The rearrangement links TRBV19 to TRBJ1-5; D gene uncertain. Germline CDR1 and CDR2: LNHDA and SQIVND (reference sequence). CDR3 length equals 12 residues. Trimming left V 3 bases short and J 9 bases short, with 9 bases between. The CDR3 nucleotides read TGTGCCAGTAGTATTCGGACTAGGCCCCAGCATTTT. This sequence encodes CASSIRTRPQHF.